Listed below are T cell receptor beta chains from one sample, sequenced in a study of OX40 agonist ivuxolimab in advanced cancers. TCRdb keeps only in-frame clones here, not all; method: immunoSEQ multiplex PCR. Among approximately 77,000 clones, about nine tenths were seen once, and the ten largest hold approximately 0.48%. The specimen comprised CD4+ or CD8+ T cells sorted from blood, sampled in a trial of the OX40 agonist ivuxolimab. These TCRs come from an adult with an advanced solid tumor such as melanoma, head and neck, liver or kidney cancer. Both conserved end residues are part of each CDR3. D genes are given only for firm matches. A row's size may be missing; if present it is once, few, many or a size class.

J,V,D,size,DNA,CDR3
TRBJ2-1,TRBV6-6,TRBD2,NA,TGTGCCAGCAGACGAGCGGGGAGCGTCAACAATGAGCAGTTCTTC,CASRRAGSVNNEQFF
TRBJ2-1,TRBV11-3,NA,NA,TGTGCCAGCAGCTTAGAGCCGGGAGTGCAGTTCTTC,CASSLEPGVQFF
TRBJ2-7,TRBV5-5,TRBD1,NA,TGTGCCAGCAGCCTCGGACAGGGCGGGTACGAGCAGTACTTC,CASSLGQGGYEQYF
TRBJ2-3,TRBV2,TRBD2,NA,TGTGCCAGCAGTTTCCTTAGCGGGGCCACAGATACGCAGTATTTT,CASSFLSGATDTQYF
TRBJ2-2,TRBV5-4,TRBD2,NA,TGTGCCAGCAGCTCCCCGGGACTAGCGGGAGTAGGCACCGGGGAGCTGTTTTTT,CASSSPGLAGVGTGELFF
TRBJ2-7,TRBV7-8,TRBD1,NA,TGTGCCAGCAGCAAATCAGGACAGGGGTTCTCCTACGAGCAGTACTTC,CASSKSGQGFSYEQYF
TRBJ2-6,TRBV7-2,NA,NA,TGTGCCAGCAGCTTAGCGAGTGGCCTGACTGGGGCCAACGTCCTGACTTTC,CASSLASGLTGANVLTF
TRBJ1-2,TRBV6-5,NA,NA,TGTGCCAGCAGTTACTCATGGGGGGCGGTTGGCTACACCTTC,CASSYSWGAVGYTF
TRBJ1-3,TRBV11-2,NA,NA,TGTGCCAGCAGCTTTCCAGGGAGGCGAAACACCATATATTTT,CASSFPGRRNTIYF
TRBJ2-7,TRBV7-8,NA,NA,TGTGCCAGCAGCTTAGGTACCGGCGGTAGCTACGAGCAGTACTTC,CASSLGTGGSYEQYF
TRBJ2-1,TRBV5-6,TRBD2,NA,TGTGCCAGCAGCCGCCGGAGAGCGGGAACGTACAATGAGCAGTTCTTC,CASSRRRAGTYNEQFF
TRBJ2-7,TRBV28,NA,NA,TGTGCCACCGCCTTCCAGGGTGGGCCTCCCTACGAGCAGTACTTC,CATAFQGGPPYEQYF
TRBJ1-1,TRBV28,NA,NA,TGTGCCACCCTAACTAAGGACAGCCTCACTGAAGCTTTCTTT,CATLTKDSLTEAFF
TRBJ2-1,TRBV19,NA,NA,TGTGCCAGTAGTATCATGGGAAATGAGCAGTTCTTC,CASSIMGNEQFF
TRBJ2-5,TRBV10-2,NA,NA,TGCGCCAGCAGTGAGGTTATCCAAGAGACCCAGTACTTC,CASSEVIQETQYF
TRBJ2-4,TRBV4-3,TRBD1,NA,TGCGCCAGCAGCCACAGACAGGGGGGAGAAAACATTCAGTACTTC,CASSHRQGGENIQYF
TRBJ2-2,TRBV7-3,TRBD2,NA,TGTGCCAGCAGCTTAGGGCTAGCGGGAACCGGGGAGCTGTTTTTT,CASSLGLAGTGELFF
TRBJ2-2,TRBV5-1,TRBD2,NA,TGCGCCAGCAACCGGGGGGACACCGGGGAGCTGTTTTTT,CASNRGDTGELFF
TRBJ1-1,TRBV9,NA,NA,TGTGCCAGCAGCGTATTGGGGGGAACTGAAGCTTTCTTT,CASSVLGGTEAFF
TRBJ1-1,TRBV7-9,NA,NA,TGTGCCAGCAGCTTTACAGGCGCTGAAGCTTTCTTT,CASSFTGAEAFF
TRBJ1-4,TRBV6-5,NA,NA,TGTGCCAGCAGCCTCAGGAGAACGAATGAAAAACTGTTTTTT,CASSLRRTNEKLFF
TRBJ2-7,TRBV6-1,NA,NA,TGTGCCAGCAGTGAAGAAGGGTGGGGACTTTACGAGCAGTACTTC,CASSEEGWGLYEQYF
TRBJ2-7,TRBV6-1,TRBD1,few,TGTGCCAGCAGTGCGGCCGGGACAGCTTACGAGCAGTACTTC,CASSAAGTAYEQYF
TRBJ1-4,TRBV6-1,TRBD1,NA,TGTGCCAGCAGTGGGACAGGTCCTAATAATGAAAAACTGTTTTTT,CASSGTGPNNEKLFF
TRBJ2-1,TRBV28,NA,NA,TGTGCCAGCAGTTTTCACGGACAGCTTAATGAGCAGTTCTTC,CASSFHGQLNEQFF
TRBJ2-7,TRBV7-9,NA,NA,TGTGCCAGCAGCTTAGGTTATGGAGGGGTGAGGTCCTACGAGCAGTACTTC,CASSLGYGGVRSYEQYF
TRBJ2-7,TRBV6-6,NA,once,TGTGCCAGCAGTTATGAAGGTCCGGAGCAGTACTTC,CASSYEGPEQYF
TRBJ2-1,TRBV19,NA,NA,TGTGCCAGTAGTATAGAGGCGGCGTCCTACAATGAGCAGTTCTTC,CASSIEAASYNEQFF
TRBJ2-7,TRBV7-9,TRBD1,NA,TGTGCCAGCAGCTTAAGGTCGTCGGCAGGGGGTCTCCTCGAGCAGTACTTC,CASSLRSSAGGLLEQYF
TRBJ2-1,TRBV5-3,TRBD2,NA,TGTGCCAGAAGCCCCACCGGGACTAGGGGCTACAATGAGCAGTTCTTC,CARSPTGTRGYNEQFF
TRBJ1-5,TRBV5-4,NA,NA,TGTGCCAGCAGCTTGGAGGCAGACCAGCCCCAGCATTTT,CASSLEADQPQHF
TRBJ1-1,TRBV9,NA,NA,TGTGCCAGCAGCCTGCGAGGCGGGCAGGGAGGGACTGAAGCTTTCTTT,CASSLRGGQGGTEAFF
TRBJ2-3,TRBV7-3,TRBD2,NA,TGTGCCAGCAGCTTACTAGCGGGGCCTAGCACAGATACGCAGTATTTT,CASSLLAGPSTDTQYF
TRBJ1-1,TRBV5-1,NA,NA,TGCGCCAGCAGCTTGACCATCCTTGCTGTGAACACTGAAGCTTTCTTT,CASSLTILAVNTEAFF
TRBJ2-3,TRBV10-3,TRBD2,NA,TGTGCCATCAGTGGGACTAGCGGGAGGGCCGGGACAGATACGCAGTATTTT,CAISGTSGRAGTDTQYF
TRBJ2-5,TRBV7-9,NA,once,TGTGCCAGCAGCCAAACGGAGACCCAGTACTTC,CASSQTETQYF
TRBJ1-4,TRBV19,TRBD1,NA,TGTGCCAGTAGTATAGATGTAGGGACAGGGTTGGATGAAAAACTGTTTTTT,CASSIDVGTGLDEKLFF
TRBJ1-3,TRBV5-4,NA,NA,TGTGCCAGCAGCTTACGGGGCGGGGACACCATATATTTT,CASSLRGGDTIYF
TRBJ1-2,TRBV5-1,NA,NA,TGCGCCACCCGCCCTAGGACGGAGCCAAACTATGGCTACACCTTC,CATRPRTEPNYGYTF
TRBJ1-1,TRBV19,TRBD1,NA,TGTGCCAGTAGTATGGGACAGGGCAACACTGAAGCTTTCTTT,CASSMGQGNTEAFF
TRBJ2-5,TRBV5-6,TRBD1,NA,TGTGCCAGCAGATCCCTGGACAGGGCCCGGGAGACCCAGTACTTC,CASRSLDRARETQYF
TRBJ1-2,TRBV6-1,TRBD1,NA,TGTGCCAGCACCGTTGACAGGGACTATGGCTACACCTTC,CASTVDRDYGYTF
TRBJ1-1,TRBV7-2,NA,NA,TGTGCCAGCAGCTCAATGCCCGGGGCCGAAACGGAAGCTTTCTTT,CASSSMPGAETEAFF
TRBJ2-1,TRBV11-2,TRBD2,NA,TGTGCCAGCAGCCCCCGGACTAGCCTCGGTGAGCAGTTCTTC,CASSPRTSLGEQFF
TRBJ1-2,TRBV5-1,TRBD1,NA,TGCGCCAGCAGCGTAACAGGGGCTTCTAACTATGGCTACACCTTC,CASSVTGASNYGYTF
TRBJ2-7,TRBV5-1,TRBD1,NA,TGCGCCAGCTACGACAGGGCGAGGAGAAACGAGCAGTACTTC,CASYDRARRNEQYF
TRBJ1-4,TRBV7-2,NA,NA,TGTGCCAGCAGCTTAGGGCCAGGTGGTGAAAAACTGTTTTTT,CASSLGPGGEKLFF
TRBJ2-7,TRBV5-1,NA,NA,TGCGCCAGCAGCTTGGTTGGGACTTCGAGCTACGAGCAGTACTTC,CASSLVGTSSYEQYF